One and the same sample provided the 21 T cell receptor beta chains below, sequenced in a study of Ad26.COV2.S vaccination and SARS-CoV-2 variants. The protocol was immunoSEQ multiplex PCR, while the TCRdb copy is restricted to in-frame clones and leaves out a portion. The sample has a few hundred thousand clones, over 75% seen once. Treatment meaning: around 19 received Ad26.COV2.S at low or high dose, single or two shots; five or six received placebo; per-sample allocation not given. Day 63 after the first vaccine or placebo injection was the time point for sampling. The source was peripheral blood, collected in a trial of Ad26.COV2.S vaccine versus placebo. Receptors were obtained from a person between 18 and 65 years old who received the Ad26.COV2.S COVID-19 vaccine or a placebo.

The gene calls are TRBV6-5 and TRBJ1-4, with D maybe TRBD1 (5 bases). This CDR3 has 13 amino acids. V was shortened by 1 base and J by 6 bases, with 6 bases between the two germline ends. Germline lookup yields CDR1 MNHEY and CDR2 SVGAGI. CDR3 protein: CASSYLGDEKLFF. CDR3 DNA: TGTGCCAGCAGTTACTTGGGGGATGAAAAACTGTTTTTT.

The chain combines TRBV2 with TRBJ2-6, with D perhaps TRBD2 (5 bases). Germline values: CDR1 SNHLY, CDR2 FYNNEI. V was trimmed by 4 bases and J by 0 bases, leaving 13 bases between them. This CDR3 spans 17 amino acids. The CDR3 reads CASSVDEGDSGANVLTF. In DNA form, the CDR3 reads TGTGCCAGCAGTGTGGACGAGGGCGACTCTGGGGCCAACGTCCTGACTTTC.

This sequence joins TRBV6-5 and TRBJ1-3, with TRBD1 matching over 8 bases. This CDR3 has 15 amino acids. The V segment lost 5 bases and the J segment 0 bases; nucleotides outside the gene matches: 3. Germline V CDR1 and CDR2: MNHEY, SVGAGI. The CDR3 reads CASSRTGSSGNTIYF. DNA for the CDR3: TGTGCCAGCAGTAGGACAGGGAGCTCTGGAAACACCATATATTTT.

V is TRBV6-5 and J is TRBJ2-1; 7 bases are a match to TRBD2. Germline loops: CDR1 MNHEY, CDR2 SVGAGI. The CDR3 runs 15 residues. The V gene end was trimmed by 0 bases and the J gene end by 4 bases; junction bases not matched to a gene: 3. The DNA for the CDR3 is TGTGCCAGCAGTTACTCGCGCGGGGGTTACAATGAGCAGTTCTTC. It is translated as CASSYSRGGYNEQFF.

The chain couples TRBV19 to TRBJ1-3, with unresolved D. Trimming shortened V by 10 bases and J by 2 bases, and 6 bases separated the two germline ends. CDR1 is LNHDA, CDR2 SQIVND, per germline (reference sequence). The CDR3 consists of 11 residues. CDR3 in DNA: TGTGCCACTCAACCTGGAAACACCATATATTTT. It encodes CATQPGNTIYF.

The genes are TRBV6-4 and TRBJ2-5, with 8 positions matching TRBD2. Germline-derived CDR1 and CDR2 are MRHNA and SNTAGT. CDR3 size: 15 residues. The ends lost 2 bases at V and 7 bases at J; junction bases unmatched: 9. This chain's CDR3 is CASSDHGGGAGTQYF. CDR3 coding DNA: TGTGCCAGCAGTGACCACGGGGGGGGAGCTGGGACCCAGTACTTC.

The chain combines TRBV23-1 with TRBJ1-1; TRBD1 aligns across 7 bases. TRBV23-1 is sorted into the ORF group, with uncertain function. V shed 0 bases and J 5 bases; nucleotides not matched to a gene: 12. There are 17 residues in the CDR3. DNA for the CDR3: TGCGCCAGCAGTCAATCAGGTTTTGAGGGGGCGTGGACTGAAGCTTTCTTT. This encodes CASSQSGFEGAWTEAFF.

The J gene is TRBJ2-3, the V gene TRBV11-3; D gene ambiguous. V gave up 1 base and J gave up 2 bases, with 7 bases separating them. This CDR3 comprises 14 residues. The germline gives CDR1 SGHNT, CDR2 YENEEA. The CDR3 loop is CASSLGSVTDTQYF. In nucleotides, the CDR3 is TGTGCCAGCAGCTTAGGTTCAGTCACAGATACGCAGTATTTT. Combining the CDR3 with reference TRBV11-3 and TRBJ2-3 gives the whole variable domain EAGVVQSPRYKIIEKKQPVAFWCNPISGHNTLYWYLQNLGQGPELLIRYENEEAVDDSQLPKDRFSAERLKGVDSTLKIQPAELGDSAVYLCASSLGSVTDTQYFGPGTRLTVL.

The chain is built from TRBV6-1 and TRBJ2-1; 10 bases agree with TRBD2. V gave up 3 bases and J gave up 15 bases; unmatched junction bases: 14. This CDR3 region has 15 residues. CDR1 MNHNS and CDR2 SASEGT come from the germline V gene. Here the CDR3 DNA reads TGTGCCAGCAGTGAGCTTCCCAGAGGACTAGCGGATGGGTTCTTC. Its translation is CASSELPRGLADGFF.

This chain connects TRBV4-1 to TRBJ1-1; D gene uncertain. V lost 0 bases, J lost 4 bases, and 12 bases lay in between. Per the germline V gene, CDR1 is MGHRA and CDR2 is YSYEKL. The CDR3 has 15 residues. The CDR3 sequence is CASSQDSGYGTEAFF. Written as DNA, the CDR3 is TGCGCCAGCAGCCAAGATTCGGGGTACGGCACTGAAGCTTTCTTT.

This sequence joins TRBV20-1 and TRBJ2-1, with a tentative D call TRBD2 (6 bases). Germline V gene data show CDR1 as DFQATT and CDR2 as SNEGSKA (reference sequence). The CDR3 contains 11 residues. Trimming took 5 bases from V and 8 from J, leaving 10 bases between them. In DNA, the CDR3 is TGCAGTGCTGTTACTAGCTATGAGCAGTTCTTC. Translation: CSAVTSYEQFF.

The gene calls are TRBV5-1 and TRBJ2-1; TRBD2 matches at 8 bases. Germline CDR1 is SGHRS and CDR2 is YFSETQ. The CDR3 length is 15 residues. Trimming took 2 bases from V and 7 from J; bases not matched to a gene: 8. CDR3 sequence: CASSLIAGGENEQFF. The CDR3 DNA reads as TGCGCCAGCAGCTTAATCGCGGGGGGCGAGAATGAGCAGTTCTTC. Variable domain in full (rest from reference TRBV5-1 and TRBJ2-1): KAGVTQTPRYLIKTRGQQVTLSCSPISGHRSVSWYQQTPGQGLQFLFEYFSETQRNKGNFPGRFSGRQFSNSRSEMNVSTLELGDSALYLCASSLIAGGENEQFFGPGTRLTVL.

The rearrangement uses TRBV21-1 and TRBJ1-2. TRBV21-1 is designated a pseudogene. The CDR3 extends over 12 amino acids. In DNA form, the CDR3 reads TGTGCCGGTCTACCCGCTAACTATGGCTACACCTTC. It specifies CAGLPANYGYTF.

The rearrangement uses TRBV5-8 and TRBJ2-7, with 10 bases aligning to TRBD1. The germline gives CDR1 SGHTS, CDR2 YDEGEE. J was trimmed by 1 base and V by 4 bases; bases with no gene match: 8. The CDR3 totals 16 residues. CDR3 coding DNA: TGTGCCAGCAGCATACTTGGACAGGGGGTATCCTACGAGCAGTACTTC. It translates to CASSILGQGVSYEQYF.

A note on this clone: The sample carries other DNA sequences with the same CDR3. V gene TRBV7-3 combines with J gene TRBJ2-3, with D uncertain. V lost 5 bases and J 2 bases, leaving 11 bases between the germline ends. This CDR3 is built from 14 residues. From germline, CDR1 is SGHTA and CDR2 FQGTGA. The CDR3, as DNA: TGTGCCAGCAGCCCCCAACACTCCACAGATACGCAGTATTTT. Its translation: CASSPQHSTDTQYF.

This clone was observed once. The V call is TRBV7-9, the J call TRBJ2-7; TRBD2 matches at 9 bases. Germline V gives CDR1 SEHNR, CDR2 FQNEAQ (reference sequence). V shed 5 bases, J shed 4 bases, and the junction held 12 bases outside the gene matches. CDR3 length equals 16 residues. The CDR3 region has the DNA TGTGCCAGCAGCCCTGGTGAAGGGGCGGGGGGGTACGAGCAGTACTTC. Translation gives CASSPGEGAGGYEQYF.

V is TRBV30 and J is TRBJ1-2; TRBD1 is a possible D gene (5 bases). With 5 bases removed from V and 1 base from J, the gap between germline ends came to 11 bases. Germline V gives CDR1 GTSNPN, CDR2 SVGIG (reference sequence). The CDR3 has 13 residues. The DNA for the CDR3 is TGTGCCTGGCAAGGGGATTTTAACTATGGCTACACCTTC. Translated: CAWQGDFNYGYTF.

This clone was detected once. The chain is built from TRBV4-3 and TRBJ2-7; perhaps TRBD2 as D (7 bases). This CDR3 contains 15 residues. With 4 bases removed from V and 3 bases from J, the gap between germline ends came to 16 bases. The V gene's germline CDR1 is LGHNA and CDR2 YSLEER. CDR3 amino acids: CASSPEGGGFYEQYF. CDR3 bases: TGCGCCAGCAGCCCGGAGGGGGGGGGATTCTACGAGCAGTACTTC.

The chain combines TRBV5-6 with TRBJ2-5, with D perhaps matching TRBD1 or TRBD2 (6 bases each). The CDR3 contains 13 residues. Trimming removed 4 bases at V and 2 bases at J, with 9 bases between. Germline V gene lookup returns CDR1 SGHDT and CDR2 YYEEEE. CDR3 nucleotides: TGTGCCAGCAGCCGGGGGCCTCAAGAGACCCAGTACTTC. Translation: CASSRGPQETQYF.

The DNA of the CDR3 is TGTGCCAGCAGACCACAGGGAGGACGCGAAAAACTGTTTTTT. This codes for CASRPQGGREKLFF. The J gene is TRBJ1-4, the V gene TRBV7-9; a possible D gene is TRBD1 (6 bases). V was shortened by 6 bases and J by 8 bases, with 16 bases between the two germline ends. Germline CDR1 reads SEHNR; CDR2 reads FQNEAQ (reference sequence). This CDR3 is built from 14 residues.

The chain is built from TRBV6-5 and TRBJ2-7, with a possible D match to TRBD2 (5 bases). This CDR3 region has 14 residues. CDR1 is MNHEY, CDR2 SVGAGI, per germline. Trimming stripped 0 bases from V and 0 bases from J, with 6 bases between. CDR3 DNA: TGTGCCAGCAGTTACTCGGGGAGCTCCTACGAGCAGTACTTC. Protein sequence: CASSYSGSSYEQYF.